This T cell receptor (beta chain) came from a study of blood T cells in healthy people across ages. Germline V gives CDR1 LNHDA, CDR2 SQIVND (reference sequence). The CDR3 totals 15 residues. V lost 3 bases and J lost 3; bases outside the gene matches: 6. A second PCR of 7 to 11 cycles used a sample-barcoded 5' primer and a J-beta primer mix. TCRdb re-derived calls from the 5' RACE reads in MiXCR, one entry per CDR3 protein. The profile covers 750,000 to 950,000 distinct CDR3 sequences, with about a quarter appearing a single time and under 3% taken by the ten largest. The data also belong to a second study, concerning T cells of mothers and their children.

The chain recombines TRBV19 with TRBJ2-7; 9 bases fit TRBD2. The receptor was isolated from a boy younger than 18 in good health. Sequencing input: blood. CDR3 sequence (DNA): TGTGCCAGTAGTATTCTAGCGGGGCGAAACTACGAGCAGTACTTC. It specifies CASSILAGRNYEQYF.